Following are 16 T cell receptor beta chains from one sample sequenced in a study of shared clonotypes between healthy human individuals. The assay was immunoSEQ multiplex PCR, and TCRdb's table has in-frame clones only and misses some. The data hold 550,000 to 700,000 clones, with around three quarters observed a single time. The sequenced sample was memory CD4+ T cells sorted from blood. Subset meaning: CD45RA-negative fraction. These receptors were obtained from a woman in her twenties or thirties in good health.

The chain links TRBV18 to TRBJ1-2, with 9 bases aligning to TRBD1. Trimming took 6 bases from V and 3 from J; bases not matched to a gene: 8. Germline V gene lookup returns CDR1 KGHSH and CDR2 LQKENI. The length of the CDR3 is 15 residues. The CDR3 region has the DNA TGTGCCAGCTCCCGGGACAGGGCTAAGCACTATGGCTACACCTTC. It yields the protein CASSRDRAKHYGYTF.

V usage is TRBV7-9 and J usage is TRBJ1-4, with D maybe TRBD1 (5 bases). In germline, CDR1 is SEHNR, CDR2 FQNEAQ (reference sequence). The CDR3 extends over 18 amino acids. V lost 4 bases, J lost 0 bases, and 18 bases lay in between. CDR3 sequence: CASSYGWVGGSTNEKLFF. In DNA form, the CDR3 reads TGTGCCAGCAGCTACGGGTGGGTCGGGGGATCAACTAATGAAAAACTGTTTTTT.

The rearrangement uses TRBV7-8 and TRBJ2-7; 7 bases fit TRBD2. The trim removed 3 bases at V and 5 bases at J, leaving 4 bases unmatched. The CDR3 consists of 13 residues. Germline lookup yields CDR1 SGHVS and CDR2 FQNEAQ. The CDR3 protein is CASSFSGKNEQYF. DNA of the CDR3: TGTGCCAGCAGCTTCAGCGGGAAGAACGAGCAGTACTTC.

The V call is TRBV6-5, the J call TRBJ1-2, with D perhaps TRBD1 (5 bases). The V gene's germline CDR1 is MNHEY and CDR2 SVGAGI. V shed 4 bases and J shed 3 bases, with 12 bases lying between them. The CDR3 is made up of 14 amino acids. The CDR3 sequence: CASSLSPGHYGYTF. DNA for the CDR3: TGTGCCAGCAGTTTATCACCGGGGCACTATGGCTACACCTTC.

The V gene is TRBV11-2, the J gene TRBJ2-5; D is perhaps TRBD1 (6 bases). In germline, CDR1 is SGHAT, CDR2 FQNNGV. This CDR3 comprises 13 residues. The V end lost 3 bases, the J end lost 12 bases, and 17 bases lay between the germline ends. CDR3 amino acids: CASSFNGDNAKYF. CDR3 nucleotide sequence: TGTGCCAGCAGCTTCAATGGGGACAACGCCAAGTACTTC.

The rearrangement links TRBV7-2 to TRBJ2-3, with D possibly being TRBD2 (6 bases). This CDR3 is 12 amino acids long. Deletions cut 6 bases from V and 4 bases from J, with 8 bases between. Germline CDR1 SGHTA, CDR2 FQGNSA. The CDR3 reads CASSGGADTQYF. CDR3 DNA sequence: TGTGCCAGCAGTGGCGGGGCAGATACGCAGTATTTT.

This chain uses TRBV11-3 with TRBJ2-1; no clear D. Trimming removed 5 bases from V and 7 bases from J, with 6 bases in between. Germline CDR1 is SGHNT and CDR2 is YENEEA. CDR3 size: 11 residues. In nucleotides, the CDR3 is TGTGCCAGCAGCATAGGGAATGAGCAGTTCTTC. Protein product: CASSIGNEQFF.

The chain joins TRBV14 to TRBJ1-3, with D perhaps TRBD1 (6 bases). Germline V gives CDR1 SGHDN, CDR2 FVKESK. The CDR3 has 14 residues. V was clipped by 8 bases and J by 2 bases, with 13 bases between them. CDR3 protein: CASRDRTAGNTIYF. The CDR3 coding sequence is TGTGCCAGCCGCGACCGGACAGCTGGAAACACCATATATTTT.

V gene TRBV6-1 combines with J gene TRBJ2-7, with no clear D. Trimming cost V 7 bases and J 9 bases, with 13 bases left between them. The germline gives CDR1 MNHNS, CDR2 SASEGT. CDR3 size: 11 residues. CDR3 sequence reads: CASNRAFGQYF. CDR3 in DNA: TGTGCCAGCAATAGGGCCTTTGGGCAGTACTTC.

The rearrangement links TRBV5-1 to TRBJ2-5, with 8 bases identical to TRBD2. The CDR3 spans 14 residues. The V gene end was trimmed by 7 bases and the J gene end by 4 bases; junction bases not matched to a gene: 9. In germline, CDR1 is SGHRS, CDR2 YFSETQ. The CDR3 spells CASYPGGGVETQYF. CDR3 in DNA: TGCGCCAGCTACCCCGGGGGGGGCGTAGAGACCCAGTACTTC.

The genes are TRBV2 and TRBJ2-7; 8 bases agree with TRBD1. Germline values: CDR1 SNHLY, CDR2 FYNNEI. The CDR3 consists of 13 residues. The V and J ends lost 8 bases and 3 bases, in that order; junction bases with no gene match: 6. CDR3 nucleotide sequence: TGTGCCAGCCGGGACAGGATAATCTACGAGCAGTACTTC. Translation: CASRDRIIYEQYF.

The V gene is TRBV29-1, the J gene TRBJ2-3; no reliable D call. V dropped 6 bases and J dropped 5 bases, with 15 bases sitting between them. CDR1 and CDR2 from the germline V gene are SQVTM and ANQGSEA. The CDR3 sequence is 13 residues long. The CDR3 spells CSVHPPWVDTQYF. As DNA, the CDR3 is TGCAGCGTCCATCCCCCGTGGGTAGATACGCAGTATTTT.

The chain uses TRBV10-3 and TRBJ2-2, with TRBD2 as a possible D gene (5 bases). CDR1 ENHRY and CDR2 SYGVKD come from the germline V gene. The length of the CDR3 is 14 residues. V was cut by 6 bases and J by 1 base, with 9 bases left in between. This CDR3 reads CAIRQLENTGELFF. The DNA for the CDR3 is TGTGCCATCAGACAACTAGAGAACACCGGGGAGCTGTTTTTT.

The chain carries TRBV5-1 and TRBJ2-5, with a weak D call TRBD2 (6 bases). CDR3 size: 13 residues. Germline V gives CDR1 SGHRS, CDR2 YFSETQ. V dropped 4 bases and J dropped 0 bases, with 7 bases sitting between them. The CDR3 DNA follows: TGCGCCAGCAGCGGCGGGAACCAAGAGACCCAGTACTTC. Residues: CASSGGNQETQYF.

J is TRBJ1-1 and V is TRBV29-1; weak D call: TRBD1 (6 bases). CDR1 is SQVTM, CDR2 ANQGSEA, per germline. V dropped 6 bases and J dropped 3 bases, with 17 bases sitting between them. The length of the CDR3 is 14 residues. Written as DNA, the CDR3 is TGCAGCGTCGTTAGGGGGGCGGGCGACACTGAAGCTTTCTTT. It translates to CSVVRGAGDTEAFF.

The chain carries TRBV28 and TRBJ2-7, with D possibly being TRBD2 (5 bases). Between the trimmed V and J ends, which lost 4 bases and 2 bases, there was a span of 12 bases. The CDR3 has 14 amino acids. CDR1 is MDHEN and CDR2 is SYDVKM in the germline V gene. CDR3 amino acids: CASSSGLSPYEQYF. CDR3 coding DNA: TGTGCCAGCAGTTCCGGACTGTCCCCCTACGAGCAGTACTTC.